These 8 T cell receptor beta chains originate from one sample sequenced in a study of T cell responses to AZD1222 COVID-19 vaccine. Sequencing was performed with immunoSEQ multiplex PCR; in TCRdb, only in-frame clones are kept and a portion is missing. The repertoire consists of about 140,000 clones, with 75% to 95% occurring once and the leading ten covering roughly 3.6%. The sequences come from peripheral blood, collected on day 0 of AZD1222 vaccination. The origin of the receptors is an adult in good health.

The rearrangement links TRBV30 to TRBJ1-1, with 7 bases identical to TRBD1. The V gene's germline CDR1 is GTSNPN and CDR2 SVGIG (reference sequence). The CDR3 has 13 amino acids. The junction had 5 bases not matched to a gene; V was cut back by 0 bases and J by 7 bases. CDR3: CAWSVRTGGEAFF. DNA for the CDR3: TGTGCCTGGAGTGTACGGACAGGCGGTGAAGCTTTCTTT. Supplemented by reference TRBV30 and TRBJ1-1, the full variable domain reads SQTIHQWPATLVQPVGSPLSLECTVEGTSNPNLYWYRQAAGRGLQLLFYSVGIGQISSEVPQNLSASRPQDRQFILSSKKLLLSDSGFYLCAWSVRTGGEAFFGQGTRLTVV.

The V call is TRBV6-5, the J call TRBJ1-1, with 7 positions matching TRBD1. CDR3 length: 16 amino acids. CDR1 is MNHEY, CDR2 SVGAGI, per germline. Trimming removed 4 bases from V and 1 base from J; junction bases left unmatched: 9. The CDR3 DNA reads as TGTGCCAGCAGTTCTAGGGGGCCGCCCTGGAACACTGAAGCTTTCTTT. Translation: CASSSRGPPWNTEAFF.

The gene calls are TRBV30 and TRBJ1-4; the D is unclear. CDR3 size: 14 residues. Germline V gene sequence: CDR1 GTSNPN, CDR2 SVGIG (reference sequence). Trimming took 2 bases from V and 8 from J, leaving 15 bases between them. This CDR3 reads CAWSPDTGGEKLFF. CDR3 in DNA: TGTGCCTGGAGTCCCGACACCGGCGGGGAAAAACTGTTTTTT.

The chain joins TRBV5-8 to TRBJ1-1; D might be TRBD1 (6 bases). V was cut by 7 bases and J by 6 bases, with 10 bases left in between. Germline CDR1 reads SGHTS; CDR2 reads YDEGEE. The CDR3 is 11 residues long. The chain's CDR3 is CASPGGPEAFF. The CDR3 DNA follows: TGTGCCAGCCCCGGGGGGCCTGAAGCTTTCTTT.

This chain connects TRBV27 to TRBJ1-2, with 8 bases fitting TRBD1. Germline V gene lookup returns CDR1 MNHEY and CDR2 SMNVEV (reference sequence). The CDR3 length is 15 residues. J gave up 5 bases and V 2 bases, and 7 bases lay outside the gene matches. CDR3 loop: CASSLATGALYGYTF. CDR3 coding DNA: TGTGCCAGCAGTTTAGCGACAGGGGCGCTATATGGCTACACCTTC.

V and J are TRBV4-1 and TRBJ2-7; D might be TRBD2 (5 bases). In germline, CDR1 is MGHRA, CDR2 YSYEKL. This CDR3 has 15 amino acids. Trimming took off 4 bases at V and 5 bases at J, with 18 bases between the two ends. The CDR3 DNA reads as TGCGCCAGCAGCCTAGACCCGGGCCCGGGGAACGAGCAGTACTTC. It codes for CASSLDPGPGNEQYF.

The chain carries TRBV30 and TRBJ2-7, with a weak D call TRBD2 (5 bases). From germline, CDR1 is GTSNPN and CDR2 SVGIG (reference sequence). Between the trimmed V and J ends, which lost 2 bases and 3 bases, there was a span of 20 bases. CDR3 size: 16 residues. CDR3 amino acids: CAWSPATGIRNYEQYF. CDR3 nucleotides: TGTGCCTGGAGTCCCGCGACCGGGATCCGCAACTACGAGCAGTACTTC.

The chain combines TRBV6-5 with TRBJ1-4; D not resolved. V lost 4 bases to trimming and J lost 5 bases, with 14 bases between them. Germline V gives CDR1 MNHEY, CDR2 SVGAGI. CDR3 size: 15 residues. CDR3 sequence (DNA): TGTGCCAGCAGTTCTCGAAAAGGAATAAATGAAAAACTGTTTTTT. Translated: CASSSRKGINEKLFF.